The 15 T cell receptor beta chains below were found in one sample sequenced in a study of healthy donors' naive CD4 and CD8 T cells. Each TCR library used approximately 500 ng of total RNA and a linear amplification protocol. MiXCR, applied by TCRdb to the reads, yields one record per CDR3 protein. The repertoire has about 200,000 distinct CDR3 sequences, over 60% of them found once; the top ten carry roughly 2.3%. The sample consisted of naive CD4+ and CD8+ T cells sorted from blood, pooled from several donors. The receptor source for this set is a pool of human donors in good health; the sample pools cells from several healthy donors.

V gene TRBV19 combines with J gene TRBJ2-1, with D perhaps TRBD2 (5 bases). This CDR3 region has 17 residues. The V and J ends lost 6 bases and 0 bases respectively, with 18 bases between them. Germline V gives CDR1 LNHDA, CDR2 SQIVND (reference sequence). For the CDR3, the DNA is TGTGCCAGTAGCATCAATCGAGCGGTTAGCTCCTACAATGAGCAGTTCTTC. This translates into CASSINRAVSSYNEQFF.

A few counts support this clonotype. The CDR3 protein is CASRIRGNTEAFF. The CDR3 DNA sequence: TGCGCCAGCAGAATACGGGGGAACACTGAAGCTTTCTTT. The V call is TRBV4-3, the J call TRBJ1-1, with unresolved D. Germline V CDR1 and CDR2: LGHNA, YSLEER. V lost 6 bases, J lost 1 base, and 9 bases lay in between. This CDR3 is built from 13 residues.

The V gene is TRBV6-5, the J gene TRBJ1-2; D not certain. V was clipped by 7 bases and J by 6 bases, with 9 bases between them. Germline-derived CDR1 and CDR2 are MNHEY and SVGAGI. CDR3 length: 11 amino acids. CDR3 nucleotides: TGTGCCAGCATCCCCGGAGATGGCTACACCTTC. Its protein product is CASIPGDGYTF.

CDR3 sequence (DNA): TGCAGCGTTGAAGACAGGGAACCTGGGGCCAACGTCCTGACTTTC. Amino acids: CSVEDREPGANVLTF. V is TRBV29-1 and J is TRBJ2-6; the D gene is possibly TRBD1 (5 bases). In germline, CDR1 is SQVTM, CDR2 ANQGSEA. The ends were cut back, 0 bases at V and 2 bases at J, with 8 bases in the middle. This CDR3 contains 15 residues.

CDR3 sequence reads: CASSLTGDYTF. The CDR3, as DNA: TGTGCCAGCAGCTTGACAGGGGACTACACCTTC. This chain joins TRBV5-6 and TRBJ1-2, with 7 bases lining up with TRBD1. The CDR3 sequence is 11 residues long. Germline values: CDR1 SGHDT, CDR2 YYEEEE. The ends lost 1 base at V and 10 bases at J; junction bases unmatched: 1. Full variable domain (rest looked up from reference TRBV5-6 and TRBJ1-2): DAGVTQSPTHLIKTRGQQVTLRCSPKSGHDTVSWYQQALGQGPQFIFQYYEEEERQRGNFPDRFSGHQFPNYSSELNVNALLLGDSALYLCASSLTGDYTFGSGTRLTVV.

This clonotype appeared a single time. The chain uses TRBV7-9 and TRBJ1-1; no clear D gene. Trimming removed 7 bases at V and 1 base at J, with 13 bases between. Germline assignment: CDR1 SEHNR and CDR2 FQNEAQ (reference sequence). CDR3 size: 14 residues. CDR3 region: CASTLNDGNTEAFF. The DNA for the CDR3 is TGTGCCAGCACCCTTAACGACGGGAACACTGAAGCTTTCTTT. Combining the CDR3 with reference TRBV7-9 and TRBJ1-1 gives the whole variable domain DTGVSQNPRHKITKRGQNVTFRCDPISEHNRLYWYRQTLGQGPEFLTYFQNEAQLEKSRLLSDRFSAERPKGSFSTLEIQRTEQGDSAMYLCASTLNDGNTEAFFGQGTRLTVV.

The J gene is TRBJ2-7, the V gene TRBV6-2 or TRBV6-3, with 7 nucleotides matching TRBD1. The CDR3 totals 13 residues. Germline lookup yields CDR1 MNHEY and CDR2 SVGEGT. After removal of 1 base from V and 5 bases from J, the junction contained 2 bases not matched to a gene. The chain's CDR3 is CASSYFTGDEQYF. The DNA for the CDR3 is TGTGCCAGCAGTTACTTTACAGGGGACGAGCAGTACTTC.

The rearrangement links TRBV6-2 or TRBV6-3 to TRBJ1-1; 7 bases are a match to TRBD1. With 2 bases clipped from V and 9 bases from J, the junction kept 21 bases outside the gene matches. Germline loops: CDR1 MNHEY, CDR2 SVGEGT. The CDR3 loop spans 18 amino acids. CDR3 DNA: TGTGCCAGCAGTTACGGTTTACGACGACAGGGCGGACCATTTAAAGCTTTCTTT. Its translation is CASSYGLRRQGGPFKAFF.

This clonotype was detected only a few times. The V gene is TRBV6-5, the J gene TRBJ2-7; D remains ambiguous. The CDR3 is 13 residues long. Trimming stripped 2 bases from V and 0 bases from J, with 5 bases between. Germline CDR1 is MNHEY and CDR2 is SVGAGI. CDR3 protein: CASSYGVSYEQYF. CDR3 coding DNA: TGTGCCAGCAGTTACGGGGTCTCCTACGAGCAGTACTTC.

Here the CDR3 reads CAISDRHTDNGYTF. The DNA for the CDR3 is TGTGCCATCAGTGACCGCCACACCGATAATGGCTACACCTTC. The chain employs TRBV10-3 and TRBJ1-2; D unclear. CDR1 and CDR2 from the germline V gene are ENHRY and SYGVKD. Between the trimmed V and J ends, which lost 3 bases and 6 bases, there was a span of 14 bases. This CDR3 is 14 amino acids long.

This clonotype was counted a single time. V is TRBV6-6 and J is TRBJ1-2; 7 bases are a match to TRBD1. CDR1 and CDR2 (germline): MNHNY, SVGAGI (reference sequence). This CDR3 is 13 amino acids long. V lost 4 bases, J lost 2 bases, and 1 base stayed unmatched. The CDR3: CASSSDRNYGYTF. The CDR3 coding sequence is TGTGCCAGCAGTTCGGACAGGAACTATGGCTACACCTTC.

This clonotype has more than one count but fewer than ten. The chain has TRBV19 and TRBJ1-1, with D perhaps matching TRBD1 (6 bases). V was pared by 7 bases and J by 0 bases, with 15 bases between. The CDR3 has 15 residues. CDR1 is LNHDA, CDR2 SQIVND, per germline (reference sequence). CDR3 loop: CASTWTAQMNTEAFF. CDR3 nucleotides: TGTGCCAGTACCTGGACAGCCCAGATGAACACTGAAGCTTTCTTT.

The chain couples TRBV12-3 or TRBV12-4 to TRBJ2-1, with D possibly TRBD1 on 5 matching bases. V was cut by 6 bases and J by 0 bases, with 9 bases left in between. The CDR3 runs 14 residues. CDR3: CASRAGNSYNEQFF. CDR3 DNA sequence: TGTGCCAGCAGGGCAGGGAACTCCTACAATGAGCAGTTCTTC.

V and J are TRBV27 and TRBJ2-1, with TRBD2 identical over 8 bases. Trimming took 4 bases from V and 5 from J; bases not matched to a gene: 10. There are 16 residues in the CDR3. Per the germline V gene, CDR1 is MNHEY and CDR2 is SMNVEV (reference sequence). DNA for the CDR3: TGTGCCAGCAGTTCCCTTGATAGCGGGGTCGACAATGAGCAGTTCTTC. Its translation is CASSSLDSGVDNEQFF.

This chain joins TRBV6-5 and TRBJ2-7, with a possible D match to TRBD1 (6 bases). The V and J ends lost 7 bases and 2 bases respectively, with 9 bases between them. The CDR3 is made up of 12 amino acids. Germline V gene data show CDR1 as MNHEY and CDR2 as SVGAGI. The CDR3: CASKTGTYEQYF. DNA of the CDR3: TGTGCCAGCAAGACAGGAACCTACGAGCAGTACTTC.